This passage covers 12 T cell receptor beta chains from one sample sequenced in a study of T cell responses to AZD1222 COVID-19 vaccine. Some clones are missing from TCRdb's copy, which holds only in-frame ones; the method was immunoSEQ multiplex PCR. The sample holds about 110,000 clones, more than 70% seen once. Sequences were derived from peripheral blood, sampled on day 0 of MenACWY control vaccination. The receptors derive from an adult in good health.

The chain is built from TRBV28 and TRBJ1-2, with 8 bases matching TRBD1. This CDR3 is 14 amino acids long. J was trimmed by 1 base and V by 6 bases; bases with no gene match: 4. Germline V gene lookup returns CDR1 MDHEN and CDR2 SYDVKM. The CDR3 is CASRFRGLNYGYTF. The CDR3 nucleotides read TGTGCCAGCAGATTCAGGGGGCTTAACTATGGCTACACCTTC.

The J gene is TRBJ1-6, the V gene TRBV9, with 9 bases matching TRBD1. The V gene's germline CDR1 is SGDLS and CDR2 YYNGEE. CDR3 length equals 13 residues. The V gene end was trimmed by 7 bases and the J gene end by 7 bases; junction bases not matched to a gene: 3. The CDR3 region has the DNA TGTGCCAGCGGGACAGGGCACAATTCACCCCTCCACTTT. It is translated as CASGTGHNSPLHF.

Here the CDR3 DNA reads TGTGCCAGCAGTTTAGGCAGGGCTGGGTGGACTGAAGCTTTCTTT. Encoded protein: CASSLGRAGWTEAFF. The V and J genes are TRBV27 and TRBJ1-1; possible D gene TRBD1, 5 bases. Germline lookup yields CDR1 MNHEY and CDR2 SMNVEV (reference sequence). The CDR3 has 15 amino acids. Trimming removed 2 bases from V and 5 bases from J, with 15 bases in between.

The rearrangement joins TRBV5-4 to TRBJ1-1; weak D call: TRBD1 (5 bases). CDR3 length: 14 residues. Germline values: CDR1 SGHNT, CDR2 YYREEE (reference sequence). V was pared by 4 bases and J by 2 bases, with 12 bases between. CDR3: CASSPRESNTEAFF. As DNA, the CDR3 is TGTGCCAGCAGCCCCAGGGAGTCTAACACTGAAGCTTTCTTT. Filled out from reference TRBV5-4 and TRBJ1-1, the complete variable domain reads ETGVTQSPTHLIKTRGQQVTLRCSSQSGHNTVSWYQQALGQGPQFIFQYYREEENGRGNFPPRFSGLQFPNYSSELNVNALELDDSALYLCASSPRESNTEAFFGQGTRLTVV.

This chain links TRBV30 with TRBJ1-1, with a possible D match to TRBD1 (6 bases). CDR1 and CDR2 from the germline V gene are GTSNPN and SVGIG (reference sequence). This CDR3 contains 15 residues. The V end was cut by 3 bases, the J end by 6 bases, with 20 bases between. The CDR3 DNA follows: TGTGCCTGGAGGCCTCGGGGAGGGGGACCCCCTGAAGCTTTCTTT. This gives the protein CAWRPRGGGPPEAFF.

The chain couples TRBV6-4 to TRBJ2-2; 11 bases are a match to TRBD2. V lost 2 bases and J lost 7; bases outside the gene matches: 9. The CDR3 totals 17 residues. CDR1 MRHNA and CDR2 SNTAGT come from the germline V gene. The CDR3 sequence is CASSDIIAGGPSGELFF. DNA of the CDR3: TGTGCCAGCAGTGACATTATAGCGGGGGGGCCAAGCGGGGAGCTGTTTTTT.

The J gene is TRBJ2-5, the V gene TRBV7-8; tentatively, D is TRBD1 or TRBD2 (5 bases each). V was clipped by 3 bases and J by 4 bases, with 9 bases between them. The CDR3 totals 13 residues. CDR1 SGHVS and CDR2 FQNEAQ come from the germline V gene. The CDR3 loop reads CASSFTGPETQYF. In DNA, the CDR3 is TGTGCCAGCAGCTTCACGGGGCCAGAGACCCAGTACTTC.

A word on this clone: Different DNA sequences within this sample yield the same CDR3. The CDR3 nucleotides are TGTGCCAGCAGTTTAGGGGGTTACGAGCAGTACTTC. Translated: CASSLGGYEQYF. The chain recombines TRBV28 with TRBJ2-7; D may match TRBD1 or TRBD2 (5 bases each). Germline loops: CDR1 MDHEN, CDR2 SYDVKM. This CDR3 spans 12 amino acids. The V and J ends lost 2 bases and 4 bases respectively, with 6 bases between them. Supplemented by reference TRBV28 and TRBJ2-7, the full variable domain reads DVKVTQSSRYLVKRTGEKVFLECVQDMDHENMFWYRQDPGLGLRLIYFSYDVKMKEKGDIPEGYSVSREKKERFSLILESASTNQTSMYLCASSLGGYEQYFGPGTRLTVT.

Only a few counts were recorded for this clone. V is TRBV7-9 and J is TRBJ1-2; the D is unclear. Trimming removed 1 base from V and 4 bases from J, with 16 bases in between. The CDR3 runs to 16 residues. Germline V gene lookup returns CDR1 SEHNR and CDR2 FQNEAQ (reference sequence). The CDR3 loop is CASSLVSADPFYGYTF. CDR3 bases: TGTGCCAGCAGCTTAGTTTCCGCGGATCCATTCTATGGCTACACCTTC.

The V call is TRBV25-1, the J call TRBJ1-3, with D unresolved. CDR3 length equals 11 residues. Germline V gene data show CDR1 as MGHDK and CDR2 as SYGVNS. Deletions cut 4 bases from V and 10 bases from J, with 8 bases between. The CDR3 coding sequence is TGTGCCAGCAGTGGGGGTGAGACCATATATTTT. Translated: CASSGGETIYF.

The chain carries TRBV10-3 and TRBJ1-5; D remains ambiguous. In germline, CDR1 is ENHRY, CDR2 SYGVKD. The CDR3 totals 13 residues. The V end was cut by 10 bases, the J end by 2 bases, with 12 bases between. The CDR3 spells CATRWEGNQPQHF. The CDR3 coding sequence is TGTGCCACGCGGTGGGAGGGCAATCAGCCCCAGCATTTT.

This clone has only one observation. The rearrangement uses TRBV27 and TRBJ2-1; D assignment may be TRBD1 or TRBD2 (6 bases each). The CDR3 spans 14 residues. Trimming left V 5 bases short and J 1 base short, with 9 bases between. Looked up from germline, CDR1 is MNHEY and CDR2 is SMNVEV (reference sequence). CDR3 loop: CASSRGASYNEQFF. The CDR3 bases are TGTGCCAGCAGTAGGGGGGCGTCCTACAATGAGCAGTTCTTC.